What follows are 11 T cell receptor beta chains derived from one specimen sequenced in a study of T cells after yellow fever vaccination. TCRdb analysed the 5' RACE reads with MiXCR anew, one entry per CDR3 protein. The repertoire holds 300,000 or so distinct CDR3 sequences, with over 10% as singletons. Sequenced material: CD4+ T cells sorted from PBMCs, taken 45 days after the yellow fever booster vaccination. These receptors were taken from a man aged 25 to 40 who received the YFV17D yellow fever vaccine.

This clonotype has only a few counts. The V call is TRBV28, the J call TRBJ2-6; D may match TRBD1 or TRBD2 (6 bases each). The CDR3 totals 13 residues. The germline V and J ends were trimmed by 8 bases and 4 bases, with 9 bases remaining between them. Germline V gives CDR1 MDHEN, CDR2 SYDVKM. Here the CDR3 reads CASRGPGANVLTF. In DNA, the CDR3 is TGTGCCAGCCGGGGGCCGGGGGCCAACGTCCTGACTTTC.

This clonotype has just a few counts. The chain couples TRBV20-1 to TRBJ2-7; D not certain. The CDR3 runs 13 residues. Between the trimmed V and J ends, which lost 3 bases and 2 bases, there was a span of 11 bases. Germline values: CDR1 DFQATT, CDR2 SNEGSKA (reference sequence). The CDR3 is CSASTGEPYEQYF. As DNA, the CDR3 is TGCAGTGCTAGTACCGGAGAGCCCTACGAGCAGTACTTC.

This clonotype turned up a few times. The chain recombines TRBV5-1 with TRBJ2-2; weak D call: TRBD2 (6 bases). The CDR3 covers 16 residues. From germline, CDR1 is SGHRS and CDR2 YFSETQ. The V end lost 0 bases, the J end lost 2 bases, and 11 bases lay between the germline ends. DNA of the CDR3: TGCGCCAGCAGCTTGGTTCGCGGGGCAAACACCGGGGAGCTGTTTTTT. Translation gives CASSLVRGANTGELFF.

This clonotype was observed a handful of times. The gene calls are TRBV15 and TRBJ1-1, with D possibly matching TRBD1 (6 bases). The V end was cut by 5 bases, the J end by 6 bases, with 19 bases between. The CDR3 contains 15 residues. Germline CDR1 is LNHNV and CDR2 is YYDKDF (reference sequence). CDR3: CATSPPGGRSPEAFF. As DNA, the CDR3 is TGTGCCACCAGCCCCCCCGGGGGGCGGTCACCTGAAGCTTTCTTT.

This clonotype was recorded a few times. This chain connects TRBV4-2 to TRBJ1-1; no reliable D call. CDR3 length: 12 residues. The germline V gene has CDR1 LGHNA and CDR2 YNFKEQ. V was shortened by 0 bases and J by 8 bases, with 7 bases between the two germline ends. The chain's CDR3 is CASSQDLYEAFF. In DNA, the CDR3 is TGTGCCAGCAGCCAAGATCTTTACGAAGCTTTCTTT.

The rearrangement joins TRBV6-2 or TRBV6-3 to TRBJ1-2; D ambiguous. The CDR3 totals 15 residues. Germline CDR1 MNHEY, CDR2 SVGEGT. Trimming cost V 2 bases and J 4 bases, with 14 bases left between them. The DNA of the CDR3 is TGTGCCAGCAGTTACCCACGGCAATCTATCTATGGCTACACCTTC. Translation gives CASSYPRQSIYGYTF.

The sample holds a few counts of this clonotype. The genes are TRBV20-1 and TRBJ2-5, with TRBD2 matching over 7 bases. The trim removed 0 bases at V and 0 bases at J, leaving 10 bases unmatched. The length of the CDR3 is 17 residues. The germline gives CDR1 DFQATT, CDR2 SNEGSKA (reference sequence). In nucleotides, the CDR3 is TGCAGTGCTAGAGATCCTCTACTAGCGAGCTACCAAGAGACCCAGTACTTC. This sequence encodes CSARDPLLASYQETQYF.

Many counts were recorded for this clonotype. The chain has TRBV29-1 and TRBJ2-2; D is possibly TRBD2 (5 bases). V dropped 0 bases and J dropped 2 bases, with 10 bases sitting between them. Germline V lookup: CDR1 SQVTM, CDR2 ANQGSEA. This CDR3 region has 15 residues. Here the CDR3 DNA reads TGCAGCGTTGAAGATGGAGGAACAAACACCGGGGAGCTGTTTTTT. Translating it yields CSVEDGGTNTGELFF.

The gene calls are TRBV5-6 and TRBJ2-7; 8 nucleotides agree with TRBD1. J was trimmed by 5 bases and V by 7 bases; bases with no gene match: 14. The CDR3 has 15 residues. Looked up from germline, CDR1 is SGHDT and CDR2 is YYEEEE. The CDR3 bases are TGTGCCAGCGGCCCACTGGACAGGGTTTTTCACGAGCAGTACTTC. Amino acid sequence: CASGPLDRVFHEQYF.

This clonotype turned up a few times. The genes are TRBV28 and TRBJ1-5; D is possibly TRBD1 (6 bases). V was cut by 7 bases and J by 7 bases, with 14 bases left in between. Germline CDR1 reads MDHEN; CDR2 reads SYDVKM. CDR3 size: 13 residues. The CDR3, as DNA: TGTGCCAGCACCCAGGGGCGCTTGCAGCCCCAGCATTTT. It yields the protein CASTQGRLQPQHF.

With regard to this clonotype: The germline gene is not matched at one end of the junction; a read error may be the cause. The chain couples TRBV29-1 to TRBJ2-1, with 8 nucleotides matching TRBD1. The CDR3 contains 14 residues. CDR1 and CDR2 from the germline V gene are SQVTM and ANQGSEA. CDR3 in DNA: TGCAGCGCCACCACCGGGGACAGGATAAGTGGCCATATCTTC. Amino acid sequence: CSATTGDRISGHIF.